This TCR beta chain was recorded in a study of blood T cells in healthy people across ages. A second about 6 to 12 cycle PCR used barcoded and J-beta primers. Unique molecular identifiers of 12 random nucleotides labeled each cDNA. Each CDR3 protein gets one entry after TCRdb re-called the 5' RACE reads with MiXCR. The sample has about 1.5 million distinct CDR3 sequences; under 55% are singletons. All donors came from Russia, were Caucasian and healthy, and spanned ages about 6 to 100. Extracted total RNA amounted to at least 5.5 micrograms for each sample. This clonotype was seen only a few times. The CDR3 has 14 amino acids. CDR1 and CDR2 from the germline V gene are SGHTA and FQGNSA. The ends were cut back, 4 bases at V and 8 bases at J, with 17 bases in the middle.

The chain links TRBV7-2 to TRBJ1-2, with a weak D call TRBD1 (5 bases). The sequenced sample consisted of blood. The TCR was taken from a woman between 18 and 29 years old in good health. The CDR3 reads CASSSGDLFIGYTF. The CDR3 DNA sequence: TGTGCCAGCAGCTCTGGGGACTTGTTTATAGGCTACACCTTC.